This T cell receptor beta chain was obtained from a study of T cell responses to AZD1222 COVID-19 vaccine. Overall study context: Second doses that came at about 4 or about 12 weeks were put together.

Overall study results and limits: White British people made up most donors, females outnumbered males, and clonal diversity was possibly underestimated. Two AZD1222 doses significantly raised spike-specific TCR breadth and depth over controls. Baseline serology detected seropositivity in only a handful of AZD1222 recipients.

A word on this clone: Its antigen is unknown.

The data were produced by immunoSEQ multiplex PCR, yet TCRdb's version contains in-frame clones alone and is incomplete. The sample lists some 95,000 clones; 80% to 90% were seen once. Between the trimmed V and J ends, which lost 1 base and 0 bases, there was a span of 10 bases. The CDR3 contains 15 residues. Germline loops: CDR1 SGHDT, CDR2 YYEEEE. The chain couples TRBV5-6 to TRBJ1-1; D uncertain. Here the sequenced sample was peripheral blood, taken on day 0 of AZD1222 vaccination. This TCR was recovered from an adult in good health. This chain's CDR3 is CASSLLGRMNTEAFF. In DNA form, the CDR3 reads TGTGCCAGCAGCTTGCTTGGCAGGATGAACACTGAAGCTTTCTTT.